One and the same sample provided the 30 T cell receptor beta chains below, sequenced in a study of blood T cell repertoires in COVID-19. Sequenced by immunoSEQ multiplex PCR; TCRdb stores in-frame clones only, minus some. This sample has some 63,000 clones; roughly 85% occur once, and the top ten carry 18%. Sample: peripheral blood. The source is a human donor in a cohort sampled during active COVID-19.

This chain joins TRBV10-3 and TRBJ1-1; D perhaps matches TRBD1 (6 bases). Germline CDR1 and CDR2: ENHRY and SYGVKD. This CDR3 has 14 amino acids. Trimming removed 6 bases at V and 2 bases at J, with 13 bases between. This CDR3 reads CAISAIQGNTEAFF. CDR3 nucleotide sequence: TGTGCCATCAGCGCAATACAGGGAAACACTGAAGCTTTCTTT.

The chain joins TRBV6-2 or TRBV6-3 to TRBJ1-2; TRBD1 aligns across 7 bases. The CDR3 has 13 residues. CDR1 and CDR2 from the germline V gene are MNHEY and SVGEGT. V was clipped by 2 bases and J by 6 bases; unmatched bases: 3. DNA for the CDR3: TGTGCCAGCAGTTACAAGGGGGCGAATGGCTACACCTTC. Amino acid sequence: CASSYKGANGYTF.

For the CDR3, the DNA is TGTGCCTGGAGTCCTTGGGTCGGCGGGGTATACGAGCAGTACTTC. Its translation is CAWSPWVGGVYEQYF. The rearrangement links TRBV30 to TRBJ2-7; a weak D match, TRBD2 (6 bases). Germline CDR1 is GTSNPN and CDR2 is SVGIG (reference sequence). The length of the CDR3 is 15 residues. Trimming stripped 2 bases from V and 4 bases from J, with 18 bases between.

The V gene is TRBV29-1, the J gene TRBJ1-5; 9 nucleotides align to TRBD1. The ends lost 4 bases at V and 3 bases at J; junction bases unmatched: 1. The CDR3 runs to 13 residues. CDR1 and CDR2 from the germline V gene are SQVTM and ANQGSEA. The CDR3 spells CSVGTGVNQPQHF. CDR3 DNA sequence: TGCAGCGTTGGGACAGGGGTCAATCAGCCCCAGCATTTT.

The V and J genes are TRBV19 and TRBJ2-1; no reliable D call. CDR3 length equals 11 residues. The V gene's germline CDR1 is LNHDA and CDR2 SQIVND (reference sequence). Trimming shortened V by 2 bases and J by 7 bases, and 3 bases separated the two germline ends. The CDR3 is CASSIRNEQFF. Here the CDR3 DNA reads TGTGCCAGTAGTATACGGAATGAGCAGTTCTTC.

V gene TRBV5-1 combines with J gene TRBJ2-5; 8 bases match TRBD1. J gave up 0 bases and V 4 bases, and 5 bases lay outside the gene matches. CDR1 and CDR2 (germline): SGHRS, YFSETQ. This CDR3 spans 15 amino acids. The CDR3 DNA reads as TGCGCCAGCAGCGCTGGGACAGGCGACCAAGAGACCCAGTACTTC. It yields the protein CASSAGTGDQETQYF. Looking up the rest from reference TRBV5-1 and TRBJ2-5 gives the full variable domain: KAGVTQTPRYLIKTRGQQVTLSCSPISGHRSVSWYQQTPGQGLQFLFEYFSETQRNKGNFPGRFSGRQFSNSRSEMNVSTLELGDSALYLCASSAGTGDQETQYFGPGTRLLVL.

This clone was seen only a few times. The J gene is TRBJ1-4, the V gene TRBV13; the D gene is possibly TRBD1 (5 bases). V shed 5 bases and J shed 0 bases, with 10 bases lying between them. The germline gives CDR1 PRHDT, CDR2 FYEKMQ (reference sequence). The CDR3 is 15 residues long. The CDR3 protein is CASSITGATNEKLFF. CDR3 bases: TGTGCCAGCAGCATTACAGGAGCAACTAATGAAAAACTGTTTTTT.

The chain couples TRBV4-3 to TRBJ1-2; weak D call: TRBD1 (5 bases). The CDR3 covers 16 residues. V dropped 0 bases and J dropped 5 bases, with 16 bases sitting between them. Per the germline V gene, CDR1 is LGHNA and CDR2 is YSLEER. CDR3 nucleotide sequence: TGCGCCAGCAGCCAAGATTTAAAAGGGTCAGGGTATGGCTACACCTTC. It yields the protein CASSQDLKGSGYGYTF.

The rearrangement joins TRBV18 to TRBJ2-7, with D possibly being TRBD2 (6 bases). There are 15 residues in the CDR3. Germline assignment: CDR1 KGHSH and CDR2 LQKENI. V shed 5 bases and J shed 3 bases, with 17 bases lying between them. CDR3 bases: TGTGCCAGCTCATCTCTCGGGACTCACAACTACGAGCAGTACTTC. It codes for CASSSLGTHNYEQYF. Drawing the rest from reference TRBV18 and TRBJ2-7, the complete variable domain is NAGVMQNPRHLVRRRGQEARLRCSPMKGHSHVYWYRQLPEEGLKFMVYLQKENIIDESGMPKERFSAEFPKEGPSILRIQQVVRGDSAAYFCASSSLGTHNYEQYFGPGTRLTVT.

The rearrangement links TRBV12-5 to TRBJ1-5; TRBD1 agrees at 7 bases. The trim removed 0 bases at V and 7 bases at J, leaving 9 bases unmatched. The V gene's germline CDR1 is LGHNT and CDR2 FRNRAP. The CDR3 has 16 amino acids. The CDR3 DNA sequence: TGTGCTAGTGGTTTGGTACTAGGACAGGTCGTGCAGCCCCAGCATTTT. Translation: CASGLVLGQVVQPQHF.

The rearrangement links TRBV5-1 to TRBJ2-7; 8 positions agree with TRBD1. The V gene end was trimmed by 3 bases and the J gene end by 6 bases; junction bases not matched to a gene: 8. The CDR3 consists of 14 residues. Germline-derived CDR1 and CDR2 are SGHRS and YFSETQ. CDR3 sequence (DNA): TGCGCCAGCAGCTCCGGACAGGGCCTCGGCGAGCAGTACTTC. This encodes CASSSGQGLGEQYF.

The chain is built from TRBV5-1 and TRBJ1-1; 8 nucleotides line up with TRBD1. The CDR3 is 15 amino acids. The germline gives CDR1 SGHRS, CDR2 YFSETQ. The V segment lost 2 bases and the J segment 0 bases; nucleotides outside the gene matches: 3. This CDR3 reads CASSFGQGMNTEAFF. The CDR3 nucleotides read TGCGCCAGCAGCTTCGGACAGGGCATGAACACTGAAGCTTTCTTT.

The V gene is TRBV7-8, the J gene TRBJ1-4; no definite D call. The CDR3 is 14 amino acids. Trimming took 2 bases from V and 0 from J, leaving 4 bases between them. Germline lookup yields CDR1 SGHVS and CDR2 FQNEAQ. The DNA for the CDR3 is TGTGCCAGCAGCTTAACAGCAACTAATGAAAAACTGTTTTTT. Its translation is CASSLTATNEKLFF.

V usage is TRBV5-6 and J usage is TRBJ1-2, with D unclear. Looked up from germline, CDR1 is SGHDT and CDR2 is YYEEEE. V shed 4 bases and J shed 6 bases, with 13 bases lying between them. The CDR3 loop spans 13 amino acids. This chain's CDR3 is CASSPVGFDGYTF. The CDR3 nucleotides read TGTGCCAGCAGCCCGGTCGGGTTCGATGGCTACACCTTC.

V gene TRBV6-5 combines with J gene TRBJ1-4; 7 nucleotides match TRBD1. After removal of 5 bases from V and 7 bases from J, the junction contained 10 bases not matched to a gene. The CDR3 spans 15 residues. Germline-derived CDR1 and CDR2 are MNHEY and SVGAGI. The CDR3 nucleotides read TGTGCCAGCAGTCCTACAGGGGTCCTTGGTGAAAAACTGTTTTTT. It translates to CASSPTGVLGEKLFF.

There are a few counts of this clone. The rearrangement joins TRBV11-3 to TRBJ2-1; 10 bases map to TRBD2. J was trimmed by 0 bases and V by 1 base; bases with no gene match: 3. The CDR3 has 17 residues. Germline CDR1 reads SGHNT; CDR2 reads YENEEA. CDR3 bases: TGTGCCAGCAGCTTAGCTAGCGGGGGTAGCTCCTACAATGAGCAGTTCTTC. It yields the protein CASSLASGGSSYNEQFF.

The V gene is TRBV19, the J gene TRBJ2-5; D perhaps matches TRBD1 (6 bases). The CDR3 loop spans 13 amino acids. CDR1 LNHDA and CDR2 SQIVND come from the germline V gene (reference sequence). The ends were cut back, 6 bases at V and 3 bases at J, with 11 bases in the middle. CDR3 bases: TGTGCCAGTAGCCGGACAGTCGAAGAGACCCAGTACTTC. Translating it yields CASSRTVEETQYF. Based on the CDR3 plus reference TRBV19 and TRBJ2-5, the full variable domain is DGGITQSPKYLFRKEGQNVTLSCEQNLNHDAMYWYRQDPGQGLRLIYYSQIVNDFQKGDIAEGYSVSREKKESFPLTVTSAQKNPTAFYLCASSRTVEETQYFGPGTRLLVL.

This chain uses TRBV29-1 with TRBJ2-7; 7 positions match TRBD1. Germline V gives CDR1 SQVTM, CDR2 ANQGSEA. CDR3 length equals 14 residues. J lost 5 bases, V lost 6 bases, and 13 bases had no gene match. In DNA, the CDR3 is TGCAGCGTAACTTTCCCGGGACAGACCCACGAGCAGTACTTC. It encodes CSVTFPGQTHEQYF.

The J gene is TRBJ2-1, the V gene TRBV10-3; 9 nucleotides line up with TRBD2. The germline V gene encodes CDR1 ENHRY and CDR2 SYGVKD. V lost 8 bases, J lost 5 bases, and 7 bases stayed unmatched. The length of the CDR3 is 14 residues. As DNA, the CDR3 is TGTGCCATCGACGCGGGGGGGAAAAACAATGAGCAGTTCTTC. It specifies CAIDAGGKNNEQFF.

CDR3 coding DNA: TGCAGTGCTAGTCAGGGGGACTATGGCTACACCTTC. This encodes CSASQGDYGYTF. This chain connects TRBV20-1 to TRBJ1-2, with 7 bases matching TRBD1. After removal of 3 bases from V and 3 bases from J, the junction contained 1 base not matched to a gene. The CDR3 runs to 12 residues. Germline CDR1 is DFQATT and CDR2 is SNEGSKA (reference sequence).

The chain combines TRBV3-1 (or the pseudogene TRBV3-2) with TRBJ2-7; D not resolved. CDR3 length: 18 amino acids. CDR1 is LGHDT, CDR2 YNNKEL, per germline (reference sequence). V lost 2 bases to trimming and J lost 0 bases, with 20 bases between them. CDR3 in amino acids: CASSQRQGGRKVSYEQYF. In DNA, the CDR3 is TGTGCCAGCAGCCAAAGACAAGGTGGGCGAAAGGTCTCCTACGAGCAGTACTTC.

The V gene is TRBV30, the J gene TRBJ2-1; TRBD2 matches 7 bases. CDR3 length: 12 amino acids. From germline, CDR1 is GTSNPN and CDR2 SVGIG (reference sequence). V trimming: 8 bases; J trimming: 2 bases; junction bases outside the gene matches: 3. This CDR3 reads CARRGTYNEQFF. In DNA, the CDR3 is TGTGCCCGGCGGGGGACCTACAATGAGCAGTTCTTC.

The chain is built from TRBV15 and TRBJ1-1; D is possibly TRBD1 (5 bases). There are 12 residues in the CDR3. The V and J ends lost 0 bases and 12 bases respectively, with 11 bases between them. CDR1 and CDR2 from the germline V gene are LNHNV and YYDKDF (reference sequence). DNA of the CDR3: TGTGCCACCAGCAGAGATACAGGCGGGACTTTCTTT. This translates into CATSRDTGGTFF.

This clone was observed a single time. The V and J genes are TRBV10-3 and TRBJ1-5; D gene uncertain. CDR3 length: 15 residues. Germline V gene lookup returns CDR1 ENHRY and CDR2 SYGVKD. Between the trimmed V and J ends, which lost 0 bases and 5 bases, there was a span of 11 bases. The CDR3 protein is CAISESYSTDQPQHF. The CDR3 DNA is TGTGCCATCAGTGAGTCCTATAGTACAGATCAGCCCCAGCATTTT.

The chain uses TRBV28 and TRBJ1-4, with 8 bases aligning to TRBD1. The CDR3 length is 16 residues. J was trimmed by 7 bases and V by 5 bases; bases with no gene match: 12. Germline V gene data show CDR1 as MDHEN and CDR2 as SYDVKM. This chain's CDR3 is CASSPVQQGEREKLFF. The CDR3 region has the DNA TGTGCCAGCAGTCCGGTTCAACAGGGGGAGCGTGAAAAACTGTTTTTT.

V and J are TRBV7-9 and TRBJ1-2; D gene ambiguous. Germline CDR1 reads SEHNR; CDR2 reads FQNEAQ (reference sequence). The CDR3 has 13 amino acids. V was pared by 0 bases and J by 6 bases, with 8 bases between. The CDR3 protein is CASSLAGGHGYTF. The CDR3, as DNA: TGTGCCAGCAGCTTAGCCGGTGGGCATGGCTACACCTTC.

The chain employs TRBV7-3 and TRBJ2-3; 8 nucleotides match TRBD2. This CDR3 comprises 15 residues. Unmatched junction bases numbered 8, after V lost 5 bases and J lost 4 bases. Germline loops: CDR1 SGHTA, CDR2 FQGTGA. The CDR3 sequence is CASSPQGRGADTQYF. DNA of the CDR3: TGTGCCAGCAGCCCCCAGGGGCGGGGGGCAGATACGCAGTATTTT.

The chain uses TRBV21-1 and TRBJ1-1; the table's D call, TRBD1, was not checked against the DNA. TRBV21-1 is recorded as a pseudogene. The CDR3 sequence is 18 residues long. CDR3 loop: CASSKAPRDRDFETEAFF. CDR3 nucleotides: TGTGCCAGCAGCAAAGCGCCACGGGACAGGGACTTCGAAACTGAAGCTTTCTTT.

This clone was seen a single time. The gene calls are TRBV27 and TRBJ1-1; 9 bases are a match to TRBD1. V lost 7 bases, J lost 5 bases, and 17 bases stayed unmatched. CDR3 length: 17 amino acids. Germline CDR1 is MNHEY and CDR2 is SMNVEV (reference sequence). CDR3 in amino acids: CASTPLYRGRDRTEAFF. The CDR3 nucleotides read TGTGCCAGCACCCCCCTGTACAGGGGGCGAGATAGGACTGAAGCTTTCTTT.

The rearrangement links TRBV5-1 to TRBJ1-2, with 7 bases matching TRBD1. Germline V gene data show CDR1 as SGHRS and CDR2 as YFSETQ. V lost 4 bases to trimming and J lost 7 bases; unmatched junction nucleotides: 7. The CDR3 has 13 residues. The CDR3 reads CASSPRQGGGYTF. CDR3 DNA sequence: TGCGCCAGCAGCCCCCGGCAGGGGGGTGGCTACACCTTC.